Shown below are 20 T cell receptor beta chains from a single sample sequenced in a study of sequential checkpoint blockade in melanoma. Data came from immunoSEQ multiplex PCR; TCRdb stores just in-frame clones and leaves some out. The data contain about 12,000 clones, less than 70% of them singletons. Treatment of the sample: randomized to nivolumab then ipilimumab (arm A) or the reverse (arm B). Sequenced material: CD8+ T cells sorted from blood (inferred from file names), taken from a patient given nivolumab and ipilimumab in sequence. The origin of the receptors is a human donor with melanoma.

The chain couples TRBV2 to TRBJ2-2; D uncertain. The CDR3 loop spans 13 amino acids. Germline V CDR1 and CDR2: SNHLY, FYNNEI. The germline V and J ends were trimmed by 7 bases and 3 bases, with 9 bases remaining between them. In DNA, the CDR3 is TGTGCCAGCATTAGGCAGGACACCGGGGAGCTGTTTTTT. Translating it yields CASIRQDTGELFF. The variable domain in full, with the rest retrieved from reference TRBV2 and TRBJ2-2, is EPEVTQTPSHQVTQMGQEVILRCVPISNHLYFYWYRQILGQKVEFLVSFYNNEISEKSEIFDDQFSVERPDGSNFTLKIRSTKLEDSAMYFCASIRQDTGELFFGEGSRLTVL.

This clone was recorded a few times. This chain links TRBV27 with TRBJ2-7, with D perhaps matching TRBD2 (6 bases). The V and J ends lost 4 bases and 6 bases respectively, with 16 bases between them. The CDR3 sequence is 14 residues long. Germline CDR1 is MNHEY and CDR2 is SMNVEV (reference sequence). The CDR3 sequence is CASSSRPLGGEQYF. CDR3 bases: TGTGCCAGCAGTTCCAGGCCCTTGGGGGGCGAGCAGTACTTC.

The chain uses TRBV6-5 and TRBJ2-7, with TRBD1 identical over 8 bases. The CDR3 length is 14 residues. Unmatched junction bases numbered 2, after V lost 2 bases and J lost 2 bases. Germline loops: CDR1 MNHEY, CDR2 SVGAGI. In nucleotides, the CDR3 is TGTGCCAGCAGTTACCGGGACAGGCCCTACGAGCAGTACTTC. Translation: CASSYRDRPYEQYF.

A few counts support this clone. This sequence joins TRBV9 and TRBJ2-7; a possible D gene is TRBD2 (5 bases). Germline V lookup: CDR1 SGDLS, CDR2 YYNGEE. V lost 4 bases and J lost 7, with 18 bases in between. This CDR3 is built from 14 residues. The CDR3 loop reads CASSPTPGSGEQYF. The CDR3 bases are TGTGCCAGCAGCCCCACCCCGGGTTCGGGAGAGCAGTACTTC.

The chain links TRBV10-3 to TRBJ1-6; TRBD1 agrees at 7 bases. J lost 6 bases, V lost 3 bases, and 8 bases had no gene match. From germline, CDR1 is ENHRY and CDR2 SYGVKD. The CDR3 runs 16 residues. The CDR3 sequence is CAISELTGASNSPLHF. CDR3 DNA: TGTGCCATCAGTGAACTTACAGGGGCTTCTAATTCACCCCTCCACTTT.

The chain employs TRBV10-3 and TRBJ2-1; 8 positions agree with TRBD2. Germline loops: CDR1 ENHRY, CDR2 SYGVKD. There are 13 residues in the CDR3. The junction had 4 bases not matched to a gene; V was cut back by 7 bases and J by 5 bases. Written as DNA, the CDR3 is TGTGCCATCACAAGCGGGAGCGACAATGAGCAGTTCTTC. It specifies CAITSGSDNEQFF.

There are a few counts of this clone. The CDR3 protein is CASSASPGGQPQHF. CDR3 sequence (DNA): TGTGCCAGCAGCGCATCCCCGGGAGGTCAGCCCCAGCATTTT. The chain recombines TRBV7-9 with TRBJ1-5; D is unclear. Trimming removed 5 bases from V and 6 bases from J, with 14 bases in between. CDR1 and CDR2 from the germline V gene are SEHNR and FQNEAQ (reference sequence). This CDR3 has 14 residues.

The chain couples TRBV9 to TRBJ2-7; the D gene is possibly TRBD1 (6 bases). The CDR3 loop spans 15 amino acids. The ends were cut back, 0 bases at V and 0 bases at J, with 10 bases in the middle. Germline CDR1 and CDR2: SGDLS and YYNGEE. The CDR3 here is CASSVEDRSSYEQYF. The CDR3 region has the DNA TGTGCCAGCAGCGTAGAAGACAGGAGCTCCTACGAGCAGTACTTC.

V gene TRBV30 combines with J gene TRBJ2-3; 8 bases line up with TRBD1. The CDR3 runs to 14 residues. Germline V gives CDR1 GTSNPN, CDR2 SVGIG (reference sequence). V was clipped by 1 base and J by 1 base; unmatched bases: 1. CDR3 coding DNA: TGTGCCTGGAGTGCGGGACAGGGCACAGATACGCAGTATTTT. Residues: CAWSAGQGTDTQYF.

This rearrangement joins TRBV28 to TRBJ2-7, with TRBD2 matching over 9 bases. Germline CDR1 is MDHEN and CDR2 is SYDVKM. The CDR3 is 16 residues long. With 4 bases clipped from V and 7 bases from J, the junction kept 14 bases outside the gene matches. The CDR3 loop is CASSSTVAGDPREQYF. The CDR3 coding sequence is TGTGCCAGCAGTTCCACCGTAGCGGGGGACCCAAGGGAGCAGTACTTC.

The CDR3 region has the DNA TGTGCCAGCAGCCCCTCCGGACTAGCTGGCCACGAGCAGTACTTC. Amino acid sequence: CASSPSGLAGHEQYF. This chain joins TRBV11-3 and TRBJ2-7, with 8 nucleotides matching TRBD2. With V trimmed by 5 bases and J by 5 bases, 11 bases remained unmatched. Germline lookup yields CDR1 SGHNT and CDR2 YENEEA. The CDR3 is 15 residues long.

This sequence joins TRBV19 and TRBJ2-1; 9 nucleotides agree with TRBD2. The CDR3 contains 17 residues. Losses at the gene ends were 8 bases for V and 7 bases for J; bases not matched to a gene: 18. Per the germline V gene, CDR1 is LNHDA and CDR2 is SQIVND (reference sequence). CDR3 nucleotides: TGTGCCAGTCGCCTAACCTTTAGCGGGGGCCTCGTTAATGAGCAGTTCTTC. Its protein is CASRLTFSGGLVNEQFF.

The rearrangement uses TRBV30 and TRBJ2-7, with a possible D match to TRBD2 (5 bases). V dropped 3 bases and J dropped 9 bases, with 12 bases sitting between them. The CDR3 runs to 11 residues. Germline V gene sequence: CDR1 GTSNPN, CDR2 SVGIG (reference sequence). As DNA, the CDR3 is TGTGCCTGGAGCTCGGGGATGGGGCAGTACTTC. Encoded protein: CAWSSGMGQYF.

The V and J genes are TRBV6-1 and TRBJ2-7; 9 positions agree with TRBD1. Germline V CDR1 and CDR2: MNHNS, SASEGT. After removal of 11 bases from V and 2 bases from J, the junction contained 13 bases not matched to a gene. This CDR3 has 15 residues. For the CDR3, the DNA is TGTGCCGGTTCGAGACAGGGGGATCCCCCCTACGAGCAGTACTTC. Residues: CAGSRQGDPPYEQYF.

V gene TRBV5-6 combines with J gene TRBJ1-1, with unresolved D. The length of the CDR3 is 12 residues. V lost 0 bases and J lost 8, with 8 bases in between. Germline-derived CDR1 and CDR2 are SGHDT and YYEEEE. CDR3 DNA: TGTGCCAGCAGCTTGGCCAGAGGAGAAGCTTTCTTT. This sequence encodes CASSLARGEAFF.

The CDR3 reads CASSQGTGKGYNSPLHF. Written as DNA, the CDR3 is TGCGCCAGCAGCCAGGGGACAGGGAAGGGCTATAATTCACCCCTCCACTTT. The chain recombines TRBV4-3 with TRBJ1-6; TRBD1 matches at 9 bases. The CDR3 loop spans 17 amino acids. V was clipped by 3 bases and J by 3 bases; unmatched bases: 6. CDR1 is LGHNA, CDR2 YSLEER, per germline.

CDR3 DNA sequence: TGTGCCAGCAGTAGAGCGGGAGGGCCGGAAAACATTCAGTACTTC. Residues: CASSRAGGPENIQYF. V usage is TRBV13 and J usage is TRBJ2-4; 10 bases fit TRBD2. The germline gives CDR1 PRHDT, CDR2 FYEKMQ (reference sequence). The CDR3 loop spans 15 amino acids. V gave up 6 bases and J gave up 5 bases; unmatched junction bases: 7.

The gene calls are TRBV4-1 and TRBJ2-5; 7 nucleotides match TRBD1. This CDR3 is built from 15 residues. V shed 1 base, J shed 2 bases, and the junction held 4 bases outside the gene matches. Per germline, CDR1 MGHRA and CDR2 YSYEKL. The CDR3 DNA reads TGCGCCAGCAGCCAAGGGACAGGAGAACAAGAGACCCAGTACTTC. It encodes CASSQGTGEQETQYF.

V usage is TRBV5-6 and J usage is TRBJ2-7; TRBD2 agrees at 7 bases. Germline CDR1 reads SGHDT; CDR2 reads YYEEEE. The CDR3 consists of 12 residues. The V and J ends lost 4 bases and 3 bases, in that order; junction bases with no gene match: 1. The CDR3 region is CASSGGGYEQYF. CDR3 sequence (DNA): TGTGCCAGCAGCGGCGGGGGCTACGAGCAGTACTTC.

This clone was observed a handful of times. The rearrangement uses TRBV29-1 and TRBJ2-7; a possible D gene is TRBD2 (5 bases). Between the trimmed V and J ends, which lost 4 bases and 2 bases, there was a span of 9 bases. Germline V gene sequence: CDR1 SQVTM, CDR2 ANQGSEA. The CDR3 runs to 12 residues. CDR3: CSVAEGPYEQYF. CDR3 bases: TGCAGCGTTGCCGAGGGTCCCTACGAGCAGTACTTC.